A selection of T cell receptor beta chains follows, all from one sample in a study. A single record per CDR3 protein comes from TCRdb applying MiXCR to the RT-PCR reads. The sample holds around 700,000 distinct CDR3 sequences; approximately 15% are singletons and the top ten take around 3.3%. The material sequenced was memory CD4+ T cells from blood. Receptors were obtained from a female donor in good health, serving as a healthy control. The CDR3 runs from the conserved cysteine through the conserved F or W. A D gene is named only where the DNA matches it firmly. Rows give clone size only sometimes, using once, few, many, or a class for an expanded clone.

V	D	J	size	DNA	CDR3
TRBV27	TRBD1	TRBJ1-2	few	TGTGCCAGCAGTTTATCTGCGGGACAGGGGAATGTTAAGGGCTATGGCTACACCTTC	CASSLSAGQGNVKGYGYTF
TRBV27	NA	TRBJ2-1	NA	TGTGCCAGCAGTTTATTCAGGGGGGGAGAGCAGTTCTTC	CASSLFRGGEQFF
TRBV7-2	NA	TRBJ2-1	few	TGTGCCAGCAGCTTAGGGGGAGAGAATTTCAATGAGCAGTTCTTC	CASSLGGENFNEQFF
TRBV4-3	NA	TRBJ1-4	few	TGCGCCAGCAGCCAGAATCGTTATGATGCAACTAATGAAAAACTGTTTTTT	CASSQNRYDATNEKLFF
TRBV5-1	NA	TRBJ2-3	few	TGCGCCAGCAGCTTCGTGGGCCCCGGGACAGATACGCAGTATTTT	CASSFVGPGTDTQYF
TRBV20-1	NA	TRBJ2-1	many	TGCAGTGCTAGAGATGCAGAGCCTGAGCGGAATGAGCAGTTCTTC	CSARDAEPERNEQFF
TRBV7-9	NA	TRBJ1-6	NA	TGTGCCAGCAGCCCCTCCGCCAGCTCCTATAATTCACCCCTCCACTTT	CASSPSASSYNSPLHF
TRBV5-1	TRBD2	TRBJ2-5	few	TGCGCCAGCAGTCTTATAGCGGGGGAAGAGACCCAGTACTTC	CASSLIAGEETQYF
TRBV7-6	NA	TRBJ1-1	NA	TGTGCCAGCAGCTTAGTGCAGTCTGAAGCTTTCTTT	CASSLVQSEAFF
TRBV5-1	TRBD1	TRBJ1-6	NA	TGCGCCAGCAGCCCCGGACAGGGGTCCTATAATTCACCCCTCCACTTT	CASSPGQGSYNSPLHF
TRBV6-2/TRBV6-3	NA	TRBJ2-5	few	TGTGCCAGCAGTTACAGGCAGGGGAGGGTGGAAGAGACCCAGTACTTC	CASSYRQGRVEETQYF
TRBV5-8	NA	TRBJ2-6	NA	TGTGCCAGCAGGACGGGGGCGACTGCGAGCGGGGCCAACGTCCTGACTTTC	CASRTGATASGANVLTF
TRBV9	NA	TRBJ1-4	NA	TGTGCCAGCAGCGTGGACAGCCCAACTAATGAAAAACTGTTTTTT	CASSVDSPTNEKLFF
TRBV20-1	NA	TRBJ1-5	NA	TGCAGTGCTAGAGCGGTACAGGAGACCGATCAGCCCCAGCATTTT	CSARAVQETDQPQHF
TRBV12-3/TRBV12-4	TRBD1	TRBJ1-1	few	TGTGCCAGCAGTCCTCCCGGGACAGGGACTGAAGCTTTCTTT	CASSPPGTGTEAFF
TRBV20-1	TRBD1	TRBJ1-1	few	TGCAGTGCTAGATCTGTGGACAGGATCATGAACACTGAAGCTTTCTTT	CSARSVDRIMNTEAFF